Following are 13 T cell receptor beta chains from one sample sequenced in a study of T cells in localized non-small cell lung cancer. Here immunoSEQ multiplex PCR was the method, and the copy in TCRdb shows in-frame clones only, minus some. The sample lists 35,000 to 45,000 clones, almost 85% occurring once. Sample: peripheral blood, taken before any cancer treatment. These receptor sequences come from a male donor at least 60 years old with stage III squamous cell lung carcinoma.

V usage is TRBV18 and J usage is TRBJ2-7; D gene ambiguous. The germline V gene has CDR1 KGHSH and CDR2 LQKENI. The CDR3 has 12 residues. V was pared by 3 bases and J by 1 base, with 4 bases between. The CDR3 protein is CASSPDSYEQYF. As DNA, the CDR3 is TGTGCCAGCTCACCCGATTCCTACGAGCAGTACTTC.

This chain links TRBV29-1 with TRBJ2-1; TRBD1 might be the D (6 bases). V was trimmed by 4 bases and J by 8 bases, leaving 15 bases between them. This CDR3 spans 13 amino acids. Germline assignment: CDR1 SQVTM and CDR2 ANQGSEA. The CDR3 spells CSVVNPGDHEQFF. The CDR3 DNA follows: TGCAGCGTTGTTAATCCAGGGGATCATGAGCAGTTCTTC.

This chain joins TRBV25-1 and TRBJ2-1, with a tentative D call TRBD1 (5 bases). Germline V gene data show CDR1 as MGHDK and CDR2 as SYGVNS. CDR3 length: 14 amino acids. V was cut by 5 bases and J by 6 bases, with 14 bases left in between. The CDR3 DNA reads TGTGCCAGCAGTCTCCAGGGTCCTTCCAATGAGCAGTTCTTC. Protein: CASSLQGPSNEQFF.

This clone was recorded a few times. The V gene is TRBV5-1, the J gene TRBJ2-1; TRBD2 agrees at 8 bases. Germline V gives CDR1 SGHRS, CDR2 YFSETQ. Trimming took 0 bases from V and 3 from J; bases not matched to a gene: 5. The CDR3 contains 16 residues. For the CDR3, the DNA is TGCGCCAGCAGCTTGGGTCTTAGCGGGAACTACAATGAGCAGTTCTTC. Residues: CASSLGLSGNYNEQFF.

The V gene is TRBV7-9, the J gene TRBJ2-1, with D hard to call. Germline assignment: CDR1 SEHNR and CDR2 FQNEAQ (reference sequence). The CDR3 is made up of 13 amino acids. Between the trimmed V and J ends, which lost 1 base and 7 bases, there was a span of 8 bases. The CDR3 DNA reads TGTGCCAGCAGCTTAGATAGAGCTAATGAGCAGTTCTTC. This codes for CASSLDRANEQFF.

This CDR3 reads CASSPGTANTGELFF. The CDR3 DNA sequence: TGTGCCAGCAGCCCCGGGACAGCGAACACCGGGGAGCTGTTTTTT. V usage is TRBV5-4 and J usage is TRBJ2-2; 7 positions agree with TRBD1. Germline values: CDR1 SGHNT, CDR2 YYREEE (reference sequence). The CDR3 is 15 amino acids. Losses at the gene ends were 4 bases for V and 0 bases for J; bases not matched to a gene: 3.

Of note for this clone: Additional DNA sequences in this sample encode the identical CDR3. V and J are TRBV19 and TRBJ2-6, with D unclear. This CDR3 region has 14 residues. Germline loops: CDR1 LNHDA, CDR2 SQIVND (reference sequence). V lost 3 bases to trimming and J lost 0 bases, with 3 bases between them. CDR3 coding DNA: TGTGCCAGTAGTATTTCCTCTGGGGCCAACGTCCTGACTTTC. This codes for CASSISSGANVLTF.

J is TRBJ2-2 and V is TRBV5-1, with 8 bases lining up with TRBD2. This CDR3 has 16 amino acids. With 4 bases clipped from V and 4 bases from J, the junction kept 9 bases outside the gene matches. The V gene's germline CDR1 is SGHRS and CDR2 YFSETQ. CDR3 residues: CASSHAEAGVTGELFF. As DNA, the CDR3 is TGCGCCAGCAGCCACGCGGAAGCGGGAGTCACCGGGGAGCTGTTTTTT.

V is TRBV25-1 and J is TRBJ2-7; D may match TRBD1 or TRBD2 (5 bases each). CDR3 size: 14 residues. V dropped 6 bases and J dropped 0 bases, with 12 bases sitting between them. Germline V gene lookup returns CDR1 MGHDK and CDR2 SYGVNS. CDR3 loop: CASRTGTASYEQYF. The CDR3 nucleotides are TGTGCCAGCAGGACCGGGACGGCCTCCTACGAGCAGTACTTC.

The chain uses TRBV5-8 and TRBJ1-5; no definite D call. This CDR3 region has 16 residues. V shed 0 bases and J shed 1 base, with 11 bases lying between them. Germline assignment: CDR1 SGHTS and CDR2 YDEGEE. CDR3 DNA: TGTGCCAGCAGCTTGGATTCCGGGTTCAGCAATCAGCCCCAGCATTTT. Translation: CASSLDSGFSNQPQHF.

V usage is TRBV6-5 and J usage is TRBJ2-7; D gene uncertain. CDR1 MNHEY and CDR2 SVGAGI come from the germline V gene. The CDR3 runs 14 residues. V was pared by 0 bases and J by 7 bases, with 13 bases between. Here the CDR3 reads CASSYSFKVGEQYF. The DNA for the CDR3 is TGTGCCAGCAGTTACTCGTTTAAGGTTGGGGAGCAGTACTTC.

This chain connects TRBV5-1 to TRBJ2-5; a weak D match, TRBD2 (6 bases). V was trimmed by 4 bases and J by 2 bases, leaving 18 bases between them. This CDR3 is built from 16 residues. Germline loops: CDR1 SGHRS, CDR2 YFSETQ. The CDR3 nucleotides are TGCGCCAGCAGCATGACTAGTGAGGGAGCTCAAGAGACCCAGTACTTC. Protein sequence: CASSMTSEGAQETQYF.

The rearrangement joins TRBV5-5 to TRBJ1-5, with D perhaps matching TRBD1 (5 bases). Germline V gene data show CDR1 as SGHKS and CDR2 as YYEKEE (reference sequence). The CDR3 contains 14 residues. The V end was cut by 6 bases, the J end by 1 base, with 11 bases between. The CDR3 protein is CASTARGSNQPQHF. CDR3 in DNA: TGTGCCAGCACCGCGCGGGGGAGCAATCAGCCCCAGCATTTT.